This T cell receptor beta chain was captured by sequencing in a study of Ad26.COV2.S vaccination and SARS-CoV-2 variants. Treatment defined: 19 received Ad26.COV2.S at low or high dose, single or two shots; roughly 5 received placebo; per-sample allocation not given. After the first vaccine or placebo injection, samples were drawn on day 63. Wuhan-strain spike was delivered by a replication-incompetent Ad26 vector. Sequencing used immunoSEQ multiplex PCR; TCRdb keeps in-frame clones, though not all of them. The profile covers 300,000 to 400,000 clones, with 86% appearing a single time and around 11% taken by the ten largest. This clonotype was sampled from a person aged 18-65 years who received the Ad26.COV2.S COVID-19 vaccine or a placebo. The sample was peripheral blood, taken in a trial of Ad26.COV2.S vaccine versus placebo.

CDR3 nucleotides: TGTGCCAGCAGACTGCGGGGGGCTACTGAAAAACTGTTTTTT. Residues: CASRLRGATEKLFF. The chain joins TRBV3-1 (or the pseudogene TRBV3-2) to TRBJ1-4; the D gene is possibly TRBD1 (6 bases). Trimming took off 6 bases at V and 7 bases at J, with 15 bases between the two ends. Germline V gene lookup returns CDR1 LGHDT and CDR2 YNNKEL (reference sequence). The CDR3 runs to 14 residues.